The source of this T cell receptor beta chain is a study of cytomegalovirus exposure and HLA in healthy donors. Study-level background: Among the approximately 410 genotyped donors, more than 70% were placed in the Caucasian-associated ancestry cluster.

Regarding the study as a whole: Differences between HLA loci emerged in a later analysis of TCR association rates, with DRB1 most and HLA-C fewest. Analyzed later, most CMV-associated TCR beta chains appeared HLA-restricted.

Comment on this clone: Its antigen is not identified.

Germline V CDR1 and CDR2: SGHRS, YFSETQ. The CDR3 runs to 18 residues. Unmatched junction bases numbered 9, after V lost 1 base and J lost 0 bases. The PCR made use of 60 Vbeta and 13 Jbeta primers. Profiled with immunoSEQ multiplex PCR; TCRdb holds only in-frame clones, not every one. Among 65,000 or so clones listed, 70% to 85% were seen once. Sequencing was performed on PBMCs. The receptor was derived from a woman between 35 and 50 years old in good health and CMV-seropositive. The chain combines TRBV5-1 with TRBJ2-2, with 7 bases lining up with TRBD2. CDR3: CASSLSGTTVTNTGELFF. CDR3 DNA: TGCGCCAGCAGCTTGTCTGGGACTACGGTCACGAACACCGGGGAGCTGTTTTTT.